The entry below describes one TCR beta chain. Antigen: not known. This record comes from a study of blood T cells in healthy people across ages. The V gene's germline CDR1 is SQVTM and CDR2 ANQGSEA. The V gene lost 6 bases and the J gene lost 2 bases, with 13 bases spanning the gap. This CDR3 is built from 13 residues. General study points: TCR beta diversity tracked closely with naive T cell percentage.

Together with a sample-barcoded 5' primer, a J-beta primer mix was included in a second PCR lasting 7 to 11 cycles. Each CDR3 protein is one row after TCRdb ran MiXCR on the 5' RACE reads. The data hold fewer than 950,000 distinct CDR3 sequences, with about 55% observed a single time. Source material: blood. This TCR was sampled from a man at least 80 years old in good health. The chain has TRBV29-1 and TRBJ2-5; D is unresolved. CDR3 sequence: CSVAPAVQETQYF. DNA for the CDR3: TGCAGCGTGGCGCCGGCGGTTCAAGAGACCCAGTACTTC.